The clone carrying this T cell receptor (beta chain) is a singleton in its sample. This record comes from a study of blood T cell repertoires in COVID-19. Study context: Donors in the United States, Italy and Spain gave samples during acute or convalescent COVID-19. Sources were T cells, B-cell-depleted T cells, or PBMCs; the material itself was cDNA or gDNA.

Profiling relied on immunoSEQ multiplex PCR, and the TCRdb table lists in-frame clones only, not all of them. Altogether 13,000 or so clones are present, 60% to 80% being singletons, with the ten largest covering approximately 37%. Germline-derived CDR1 and CDR2 are SQVTM and ANQGSEA. Unmatched junction bases numbered 5, after V lost 2 bases and J lost 5 bases. This CDR3 comprises 13 residues. Sequencing input: peripheral blood. This chain links TRBV29-1 with TRBJ2-5; 7 positions match TRBD2. The receptor's source is a human donor in a cohort sampled during active COVID-19. Here the CDR3 reads CSVERVGGETQYF. CDR3 nucleotides: TGCAGCGTTGAACGGGTGGGAGGGGAGACCCAGTACTTC. Combining the CDR3 with reference TRBV29-1 and TRBJ2-5 gives the whole variable domain SAVISQKPSRDICQRGTSLTIQCQVDSQVTMMFWYRQQPGQSLTLIATANQGSEATYESGFVIDKFPISRPNLTFSTLTVSNMSPEDSSIYLCSVERVGGETQYFGPGTRLLVL.